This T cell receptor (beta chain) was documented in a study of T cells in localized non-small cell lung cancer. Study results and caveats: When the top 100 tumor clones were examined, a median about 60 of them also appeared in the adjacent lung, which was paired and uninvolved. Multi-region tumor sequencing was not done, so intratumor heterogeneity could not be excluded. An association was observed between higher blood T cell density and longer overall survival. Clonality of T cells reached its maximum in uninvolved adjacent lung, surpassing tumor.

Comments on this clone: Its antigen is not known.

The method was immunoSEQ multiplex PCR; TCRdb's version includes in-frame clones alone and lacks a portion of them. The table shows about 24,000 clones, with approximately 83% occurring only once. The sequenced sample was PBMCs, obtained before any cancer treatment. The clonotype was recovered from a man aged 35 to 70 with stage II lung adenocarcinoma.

The CDR3 DNA reads as TGTGCCAGCAGCTTCCCCCAGACCTCCTACGAGCAGTACTTC. As protein: CASSFPQTSYEQYF. This chain connects TRBV7-2 to TRBJ2-7; D is unresolved. V shed 3 bases and J shed 0 bases, with 9 bases lying between them. Germline CDR1 reads SGHTA; CDR2 reads FQGNSA. The CDR3 loop spans 14 amino acids.